This TCR beta chain was sequenced during a study of neurological immune-mediated disorders. Germline lookup yields CDR1 DFQATT and CDR2 SNEGSKA (reference sequence). J gave up 6 bases and V 6 bases, and 13 bases lay outside the gene matches. The CDR3 contains 15 residues. Overall study results and limits: Healthy controls had more TCR clonal expansion than multiple sclerosis, which showed the least, whereas HTLV-1-associated myelopathy showed the most. Private repertoires in all groups were suggested by the absence of shared CDR3 amino acid sequences among expanded clones across subjects.

This clonotype was recorded at least ten times. The antigen is not known. Described time point: longitudinal time-point 1 (baseline). TCRdb itself ran the 5' RACE reads through MiXCR, one entry per CDR3 protein. Of tens of thousands of distinct CDR3 sequences in the sample, roughly an eighth were seen once. Sequenced sample: PBMCs. The chain is built from TRBV20-1 and TRBJ2-3; 9 bases map to TRBD2. The sequence was obtained from a female donor with HTLV-1-associated myelopathy (HAM/TSP). In DNA, the CDR3 is TGCAGTGCACATCGCTCAGCGGGGGGATCGGATACGCAGTATTTT. Translation gives CSAHRSAGGSDTQYF.